This T cell receptor beta chain was identified in a study of cytomegalovirus exposure and HLA in healthy donors. The PCR made use of 60 Vbeta and 13 Jbeta primers. TCRdb's copy holds only in-frame clones and misses some; the assay was immunoSEQ multiplex PCR. The data contain a few hundred thousand clones, around 73% of them singletons. A remark on this clone: Antigen: not known.

Study-level findings and limits: Presence/absence results assume similar sequencing depth per donor, which may not hold. An ancestry cluster, one associated with Asian ancestry, reportedly showed fewer N-insertions than the approximately 720-donor mean in a later analysis. Overall, 164 TCR beta chains were annotated as cytomegalovirus-associated.

The donors were healthy bone marrow donors. Sequenced sample: PBMCs. The clonotype was recovered from a woman aged 30 to 39 in good health and CMV-seronegative.

CDR3 amino acids: CASSSGQGSASSPLHF. The CDR3 bases are TGCGCCAGCAGCTCAGGACAGGGATCGGCAAGTTCACCCCTCCACTTT. The rearrangement uses TRBV5-1 and TRBJ1-6; 8 nucleotides agree with TRBD1. CDR3 length equals 16 residues. Losses at the gene ends were 3 bases for V and 9 bases for J; bases not matched to a gene: 11. Germline V gene lookup returns CDR1 SGHRS and CDR2 YFSETQ. Using reference TRBV5-1 and TRBJ1-6 for the parts outside the CDR3, the full variable domain is KAGVTQTPRYLIKTRGQQVTLSCSPISGHRSVSWYQQTPGQGLQFLFEYFSETQRNKGNFPGRFSGRQFSNSRSEMNVSTLELGDSALYLCASSSGQGSASSPLHFGNGTRLTVT.